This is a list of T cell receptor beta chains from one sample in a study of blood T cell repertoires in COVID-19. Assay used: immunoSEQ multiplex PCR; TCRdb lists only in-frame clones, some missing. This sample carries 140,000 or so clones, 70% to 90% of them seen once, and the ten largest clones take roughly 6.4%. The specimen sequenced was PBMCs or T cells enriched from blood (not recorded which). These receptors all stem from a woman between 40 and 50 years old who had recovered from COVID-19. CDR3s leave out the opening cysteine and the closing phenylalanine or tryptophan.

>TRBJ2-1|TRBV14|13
ASSPRTSGYNEQF
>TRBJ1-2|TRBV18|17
ASSPGNLRVKRVNYGYT
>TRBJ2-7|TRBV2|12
ASSSSGGDYEQY
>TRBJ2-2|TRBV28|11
ASELSNTGELF
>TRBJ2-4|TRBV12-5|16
ASYHGTGLVGAKNIQY
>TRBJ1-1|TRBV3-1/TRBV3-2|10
ASNDRGTEAF
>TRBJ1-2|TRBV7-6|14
ASSLAGDRNFDGYT
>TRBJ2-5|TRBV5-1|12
ASAPSAGGETQY
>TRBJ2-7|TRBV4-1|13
ASSSSGGSSYEQY
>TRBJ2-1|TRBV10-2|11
ASKQGTYNEQF
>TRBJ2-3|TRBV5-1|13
ASYTSGGSTDTQY
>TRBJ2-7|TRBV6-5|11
ASKAGSSYEQY
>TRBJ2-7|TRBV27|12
ASSLQTGVGEQY
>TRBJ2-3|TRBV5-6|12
ASSLGASTDTQY
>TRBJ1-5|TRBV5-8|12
ASSLSGWNQPQH
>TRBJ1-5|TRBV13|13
ASSLGGHNNQPQH
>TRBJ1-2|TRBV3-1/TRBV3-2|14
ASSQGQPRTRYGYT
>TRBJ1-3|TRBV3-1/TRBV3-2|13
ASSNPSERGNTIY
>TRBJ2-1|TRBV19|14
ASSFRNLDGYNEQF
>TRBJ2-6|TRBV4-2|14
ASSPAVNTGANVLT
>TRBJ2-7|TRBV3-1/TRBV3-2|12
ASSLWDWRSEQY
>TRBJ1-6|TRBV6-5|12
ASSFMTDRSPLH
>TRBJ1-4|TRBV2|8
ASRGRVLF
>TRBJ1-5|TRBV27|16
ASSPRGQGRGSNQPQH
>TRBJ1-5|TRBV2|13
ASSRGPQSNQPQH
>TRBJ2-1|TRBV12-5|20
ASGLPPLGVAGGLMSYNEQF
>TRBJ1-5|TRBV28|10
ASTNRGQPQH
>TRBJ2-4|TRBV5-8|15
ASSLVSPSLAKNIQY
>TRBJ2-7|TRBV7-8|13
ASSSTVVQLYEQY